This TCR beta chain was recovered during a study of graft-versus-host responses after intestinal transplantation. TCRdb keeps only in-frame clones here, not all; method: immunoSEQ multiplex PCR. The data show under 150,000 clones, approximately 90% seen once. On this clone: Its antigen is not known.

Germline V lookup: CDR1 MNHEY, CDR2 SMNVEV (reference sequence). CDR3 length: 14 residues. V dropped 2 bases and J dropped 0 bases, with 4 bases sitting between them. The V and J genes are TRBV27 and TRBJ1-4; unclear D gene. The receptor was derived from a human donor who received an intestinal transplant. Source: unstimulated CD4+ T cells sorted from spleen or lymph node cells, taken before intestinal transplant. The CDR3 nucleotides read TGTGCCAGCAGTTTAAGGTCAACTAATGAAAAACTGTTTTTT. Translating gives CASSLRSTNEKLFF. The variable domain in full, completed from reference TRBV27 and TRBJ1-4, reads EAQVTQNPRYLITVTGKKLTVTCSQNMNHEYMSWYRQDPGLGLRQIYYSMNVEVTDKGDVPEGYKVSRKEKRNFPLILESPSPNQTSLYFCASSLRSTNEKLFFGSGTQLSVL.